The 18 T cell receptor beta chains presented below share a single source sample, sequenced in a study of PD-1 blockade in classical Hodgkin lymphoma. Measured with immunoSEQ multiplex PCR; TCRdb has only the in-frame clones, and not every one. There are roughly 14,000 clones in the sample; roughly 68% occur only once, and about 10% lies in the top ten. Relapse after autologous stem cell transplantation occurred in every patient, and brentuximab vedotin exposure varied. The input for sequencing was peripheral blood mononuclear cells (PBMCs), taken at baseline. The receptors derive from a human donor with classical Hodgkin lymphoma.

The rearrangement links TRBV5-1 to TRBJ2-3; TRBD1 is a possible D gene (5 bases). Germline V CDR1 and CDR2: SGHRS, YFSETQ. V lost 4 bases and J 1 base, leaving 16 bases between the germline ends. This CDR3 region has 16 residues. The CDR3 bases are TGCGCCAGCAGCCCCACCGCAGGGCGACGCACAGATACGCAGTATTTT. It specifies CASSPTAGRRTDTQYF.

The CDR3 DNA reads as TGCGCCAGCAGCTTGGGGGGCCTAGCGGGAGCGGGTGATACGCAGTATTTT. Translation: CASSLGGLAGAGDTQYF. The rearrangement links TRBV5-1 to TRBJ2-3; 10 bases map to TRBD2. The CDR3 has 17 amino acids. The V gene's germline CDR1 is SGHRS and CDR2 YFSETQ. V shed 0 bases and J 6 bases; nucleotides not matched to a gene: 10.

This chain joins TRBV27 and TRBJ2-5, with 11 bases aligning to TRBD2. V was pared by 3 bases and J by 5 bases, with 5 bases of the junction left unmatched. CDR3 size: 15 residues. Germline V gene data show CDR1 as MNHEY and CDR2 as SMNVEV (reference sequence). CDR3: CASSFRLAGQETQYF. The CDR3 coding sequence is TGTGCCAGCAGTTTCCGACTAGCGGGACAGGAGACCCAGTACTTC.

This chain uses TRBV2 with TRBJ2-1; TRBD1 agrees at 10 bases. Germline V gene sequence: CDR1 SNHLY, CDR2 FYNNEI. The CDR3 covers 14 residues. V lost 7 bases, J lost 9 bases, and 9 bases stayed unmatched. CDR3 sequence reads: CASITGQGPPEQFF. The CDR3 DNA is TGTGCCAGCATTACGGGACAGGGGCCCCCTGAGCAGTTCTTC. The variable domain in full, completed from reference TRBV2 and TRBJ2-1, reads EPEVTQTPSHQVTQMGQEVILRCVPISNHLYFYWYRQILGQKVEFLVSFYNNEISEKSEIFDDQFSVERPDGSNFTLKIRSTKLEDSAMYFCASITGQGPPEQFFGPGTRLTVL.

The chain combines TRBV29-1 with TRBJ2-1; 7 nucleotides match TRBD1. V lost 7 bases and J lost 6; bases outside the gene matches: 9. Germline assignment: CDR1 SQVTM and CDR2 ANQGSEA. CDR3 length: 13 amino acids. In nucleotides, the CDR3 is TGCAGCGGCCGGGACAGTTTGGGCAATGAGCAGTTCTTC. It yields the protein CSGRDSLGNEQFF.

The J gene is TRBJ1-6, the V gene TRBV27; D may be TRBD1 (6 bases). The CDR3 extends over 15 amino acids. V was pared by 4 bases and J by 7 bases, with 14 bases between. The germline gives CDR1 MNHEY, CDR2 SMNVEV (reference sequence). The CDR3 is CASSSWDNGNSPLHF. The CDR3 nucleotides read TGTGCCAGCAGTTCCTGGGACAACGGCAATTCACCCCTCCACTTT.

The chain is built from TRBV18 and TRBJ2-2; D remains ambiguous. CDR3 length: 14 amino acids. V shed 2 bases and J shed 2 bases, with 6 bases lying between them. The germline gives CDR1 KGHSH, CDR2 LQKENI. The CDR3 nucleotides read TGTGCCAGCTCACCAGGCACCAACACCGGGGAGCTGTTTTTT. This encodes CASSPGTNTGELFF.

This clone was seen only a few times. The rearrangement joins TRBV7-3 to TRBJ1-5; D ambiguous. The germline V gene encodes CDR1 SGHTA and CDR2 FQGTGA. Trimming took off 7 bases at V and 11 bases at J, with 9 bases between the two ends. The CDR3 runs to 10 residues. The CDR3 coding sequence is TGTGCCAGCATGACCCCAGCCCAGCATTTT. Translated: CASMTPAQHF.

This chain joins TRBV6-5 and TRBJ1-4; D remains unclear. This CDR3 contains 14 residues. Germline V gene sequence: CDR1 MNHEY, CDR2 SVGAGI. The V and J ends lost 6 bases and 2 bases respectively, with 10 bases between them. This CDR3 is CASRGKWTNEKLFF. CDR3 DNA sequence: TGTGCCAGCAGGGGAAAATGGACTAATGAAAAACTGTTTTTT.

The gene calls are TRBV7-8 and TRBJ1-6; 8 bases match TRBD1. The length of the CDR3 is 16 residues. Trimming removed 5 bases from V and 7 bases from J; junction bases left unmatched: 10. Germline values: CDR1 SGHVS, CDR2 FQNEAQ. CDR3 in DNA: TGTGCCAGCAGCCGGGTAGGACAGGGCATCAATTCACCCCTCCACTTT. Protein product: CASSRVGQGINSPLHF.

This sequence joins TRBV21-1 and TRBJ1-2. TRBV21-1 has pseudogene status. The CDR3 loop spans 16 amino acids. Here the CDR3 reads CASRSRLARKTYGYTF. DNA of the CDR3: TGTGCCAGCAGGAGCCGCTTAGCTAGAAAGACCTATGGCTACACCTTC.

The rearrangement joins TRBV2 to TRBJ1-3, with D possibly being TRBD1 (5 bases). Looked up from germline, CDR1 is SNHLY and CDR2 is FYNNEI. V lost 6 bases to trimming and J lost 7 bases, with 19 bases between them. The CDR3 extends over 15 amino acids. The chain's CDR3 is CASSARPQGANTIYF. The CDR3 DNA is TGTGCCAGCAGCGCCCGACCCCAGGGCGCCAACACCATATATTTT. The full variable domain, in which reference TRBV2 and TRBJ1-3 provide the parts outside the CDR3, is EPEVTQTPSHQVTQMGQEVILRCVPISNHLYFYWYRQILGQKVEFLVSFYNNEISEKSEIFDDQFSVERPDGSNFTLKIRSTKLEDSAMYFCASSARPQGANTIYFGEGSWLTVV.

In its sample, this clone was seen once. This sequence joins TRBV5-1 and TRBJ2-7; 9 bases fit TRBD1. Trimming took 4 bases from V and 3 from J; bases not matched to a gene: 11. The CDR3 has 16 amino acids. From germline, CDR1 is SGHRS and CDR2 YFSETQ. The CDR3 region is CASSPPLPGQGYEQYF. Here the CDR3 DNA reads TGCGCCAGCAGCCCGCCCCTCCCGGGACAGGGCTACGAGCAGTACTTC.

The V gene is TRBV7-2, the J gene TRBJ1-3, with D unclear. The length of the CDR3 is 16 residues. Germline assignment: CDR1 SGHTA and CDR2 FQGNSA. Trimming took 4 bases from V and 0 from J, leaving 13 bases between them. CDR3 nucleotide sequence: TGTGCCAGCAGCTCCCTGACTGTTGACTCTGGAAACACCATATATTTT. It is translated as CASSSLTVDSGNTIYF.

The rearrangement uses TRBV28 and TRBJ1-5; no firm D call. Germline V lookup: CDR1 MDHEN, CDR2 SYDVKM. V was pared by 3 bases and J by 4 bases, with 10 bases between. The CDR3 runs 14 residues. The CDR3 region has the DNA TGTGCCAGCAGTTTTGTGGCAGTGAATCAGCCCCAGCATTTT. This gives the protein CASSFVAVNQPQHF.

The chain is built from TRBV19 and TRBJ2-3, with TRBD2 matching over 7 bases. CDR1 LNHDA and CDR2 SQIVND come from the germline V gene (reference sequence). The CDR3 is 14 amino acids. The trim removed 9 bases at V and 1 base at J, leaving 7 bases unmatched. The CDR3 sequence: CASGKRERTDTQYF. DNA of the CDR3: TGTGCCAGCGGAAAGCGGGAACGCACAGATACGCAGTATTTT.

The rearrangement uses TRBV15 and TRBJ1-5; D not resolved. Germline CDR1 is LNHNV and CDR2 is YYDKDF (reference sequence). The length of the CDR3 is 17 residues. V lost 0 bases, J lost 0 bases, and 12 bases lay in between. The CDR3 loop is CATSRDRRPDSNQPQHF. Written as DNA, the CDR3 is TGTGCCACCAGCAGAGATCGACGGCCCGATAGCAATCAGCCCCAGCATTTT. Using reference TRBV15 and TRBJ1-5 for the parts outside the CDR3, the full variable domain is DAMVIQNPRYQVTQFGKPVTLSCSQTLNHNVMYWYQQKSSQAPKLLFHYYDKDFNNEADTPDNFQSRRPNTSFCFLDIRSPGLGDTAMYLCATSRDRRPDSNQPQHFGDGTRLSIL.

Here the CDR3 DNA reads TGTGCCAGCAAAGGAGGAGTCCGGGACGAGCAGTACTTC. It encodes CASKGGVRDEQYF. The chain is built from TRBV25-1 and TRBJ2-7; weak D call: TRBD2 (5 bases). The V gene's germline CDR1 is MGHDK and CDR2 SYGVNS. The CDR3 loop spans 13 amino acids. V lost 7 bases and J lost 5, with 15 bases in between.